Presented here are 22 T cell receptor beta chains from one specimen sequenced in a study of regulatory T cells in long-lasting Graves disease. Relying on iRepertoire HTBI primers and Arm-PCR of CDR3 regions, the team built TCR beta libraries. One entry per CDR3 protein results from TCRdb running MiXCR on the multiplex PCR reads. The sample lists around 400,000 distinct CDR3 sequences; 15% were seen once. As for time point: newly diagnosed GD, antithyroid drugs for less than 3 months. Researchers made the TCR library from RNA that was extracted from PBMCs. The source material was peripheral blood mononuclear cells (PBMCs), sampled at new diagnosis, from a patient treated with antithyroid drugs. The receptor set was obtained from a female donor with Graves disease.

This clonotype was counted a few times. The chain links TRBV6-5 to TRBJ2-7, with TRBD2 identical over 7 bases. V lost 4 bases and J lost 5; bases outside the gene matches: 14. CDR1 and CDR2 (germline): MNHEY, SVGAGI. This CDR3 spans 16 amino acids. CDR3 sequence (DNA): TGTGCCAGCAGTTTGCTCCAGCGGGGATCTGACGACGAGCAGTACTTC. It yields the protein CASSLLQRGSDDEQYF.

This clonotype was counted many times. This rearrangement joins TRBV7-4 to TRBJ1-2; D is possibly TRBD1 (6 bases). Per germline, CDR1 SGHVT and CDR2 SQSDAQ. The CDR3 runs 19 residues. Trimming took 3 bases from V and 4 from J, leaving 27 bases between them. For the CDR3, the DNA is TGTGCCAGCAGCTTTTTGGGGGCGGAGCGGATTCCCCGATTCTATGGCTACACCTTC. Translating gives CASSFLGAERIPRFYGYTF.

This clonotype was recorded at least ten times. An end of the junction differs from the germline gene, which may be a read error. The gene calls are TRBV12-3 or TRBV12-4 and TRBJ1-1; D call uncertain. CDR3 length: 12 residues. The CDR3 sequence: CASSFPWTEASF. The CDR3 DNA reads as TGTGCCAGCAGTTTTCCCTGGACTGAAGCTTCCTTT.

This clonotype has a handful of counts. A far larger clone is one nucleotide away, so this likely arose from a read error. The chain carries TRBV7-2 and TRBJ2-1, with 10 bases aligning to TRBD2. The length of the CDR3 is 16 residues. Germline CDR1 and CDR2: SGHTA and FQGNSA. J gave up 10 bases and V 5 bases, and 14 bases lay outside the gene matches. For the CDR3, the DNA is TGTGCCAGCAGCCCCCCCGGTTCTAGCGGGAGCTACGAGCAGTTCTTC. As protein: CASSPPGSSGSYEQFF.

Concerning this clonotype: It is likely a read error: a sequence one base away is far more abundant. The rearrangement uses TRBV2 and TRBJ2-3, with 9 bases aligning to TRBD2. TRBJ2-1 matches the DNA end more closely, so the J call is doubtful. The CDR3 runs to 16 residues. In germline, CDR1 is SNHLY, CDR2 FYNNEI. The CDR3 protein is CASSEEAGGPQDEQFF. The CDR3, as DNA: TGTGCCAGCAGTGAGGAAGCGGGGGGCCCTCAGGATGAGCAGTTCTTC.

This clonotype was detected many times. V is TRBV5-8 and J is TRBJ1-4, with D unresolved. The CDR3 runs to 17 residues. The V end was cut by 1 base, the J end by 7 bases, with 20 bases between. From germline, CDR1 is SGHTS and CDR2 YDEGEE. The CDR3 bases are TGTGCCAGCAGCTTGTTGTACCGGACCCTCGGTGGTGAAAAACTGTTTTTT. This translates into CASSLLYRTLGGEKLFF.

This clonotype showed up many times. The V call is TRBV6-2 or TRBV6-3, the J call TRBJ2-3; TRBD2 matches 8 bases. The CDR3 is 18 amino acids. V lost 2 bases, J lost 3 bases, and 13 bases stayed unmatched. Germline-derived CDR1 and CDR2 are MNHEY and SVGEGT. The CDR3 reads CASSYDSASGGPTDTQYF. CDR3 DNA sequence: TGTGCCAGCAGTTACGATTCGGCCAGCGGGGGCCCTACAGATACGCAGTATTTT.

This clonotype was picked up many times. The chain couples TRBV27 to TRBJ1-1; TRBD1 might be the D (5 bases). Trimming removed 4 bases at V and 0 bases at J, with 27 bases between. The CDR3 loop spans 20 amino acids. Germline lookup yields CDR1 MNHEY and CDR2 SMNVEV (reference sequence). The CDR3 is CASSSMLRDGLIPMNTEAFF. CDR3 bases: TGTGCCAGCAGTTCCATGCTGCGGGACGGCCTAATCCCCATGAACACTGAAGCTTTCTTT.

This rearrangement joins TRBV7-9 to TRBJ2-3; 7 bases are a match to TRBD1. The V gene's germline CDR1 is SEHNR and CDR2 FQNEAQ (reference sequence). V lost 4 bases and J lost 2; bases outside the gene matches: 6. There are 15 residues in the CDR3. This CDR3 is CASSSDRTATDTQYF. The CDR3 DNA reads as TGTGCCAGCAGCTCGGACAGGACCGCCACAGATACGCAGTATTTT.

This clonotype was observed at least ten times. CDR3 nucleotide sequence: TGTGCCAGCATCCTCGAGGGTTATTTAGGGTATGGCTACACCTTC. Protein sequence: CASILEGYLGYGYTF. The gene calls are TRBV12-3 or TRBV12-4 and TRBJ1-2; no clear D. The CDR3 consists of 15 residues. V gave up 7 bases and J gave up 5 bases, with 20 bases separating them.

V and J are TRBV20-1 and TRBJ2-1; 8 bases match TRBD2. CDR1 is DFQATT and CDR2 is SNEGSKA in the germline V gene (reference sequence). V lost 2 bases to trimming and J lost 4 bases; unmatched junction nucleotides: 13. This CDR3 has 17 amino acids. CDR3 loop: CSARLLEAGAEYNEQFF. DNA for the CDR3: TGCAGTGCTAGACTCCTTGAAGCGGGAGCGGAGTACAATGAGCAGTTCTTC.

This clonotype was recorded many times. The V call is TRBV11-2, the J call TRBJ2-1; D remains ambiguous. The germline V gene encodes CDR1 SGHAT and CDR2 FQNNGV. Trimming pared 5 bases from V and 6 bases from J, leaving 5 bases between. The CDR3 sequence is 11 residues long. The CDR3 is CASSPSNEQFF. The DNA for the CDR3 is TGTGCCAGCAGCCCTAGCAATGAGCAGTTCTTC.

The chain is built from TRBV11-3 and TRBJ2-2, with D perhaps assigned TRBD1 or TRBD2 (5 bases each). Trimming shortened V by 5 bases and J by 1 base, and 14 bases separated the two germline ends. Germline lookup yields CDR1 SGHNT and CDR2 YENEEA. The CDR3 has 16 residues. CDR3 nucleotide sequence: TGTGCCAGCAGCCCCCGGGACGGGGAGAACACCGGGGAGCTGTTTTTT. Translation gives CASSPRDGENTGELFF.

There are a few counts of this clonotype. The chain has TRBV7-9 and TRBJ2-1; the match to TRBD2 covers 12 bases. This CDR3 is built from 16 residues. V was pared by 3 bases and J by 7 bases, with 7 bases of the junction left unmatched. Germline CDR1 is SEHNR and CDR2 is FQNEAQ (reference sequence). The CDR3 bases are TGTGCCAGCAGCTTCCTAGCGGGAGGGCCGGTGAATGAGCAGTTCTTC. It translates to CASSFLAGGPVNEQFF.

This clonotype has at least ten counts. The rearrangement joins TRBV12-3 or TRBV12-4 to TRBJ1-1; 8 bases align to TRBD1. The CDR3 length is 15 residues. The V gene end was trimmed by 7 bases and the J gene end by 6 bases; junction bases not matched to a gene: 13. CDR3 coding DNA: TGTGCCAGCACCCAGGGGGCGGGCTGGCACCCTGAAGCTTTCTTT. This codes for CASTQGAGWHPEAFF.

The chain has TRBV7-2 and TRBJ1-2, with 8 bases fitting TRBD1. Trimming removed 1 base from V and 5 bases from J; junction bases left unmatched: 6. CDR1 SGHTA and CDR2 FQGNSA come from the germline V gene. This CDR3 region has 15 residues. CDR3 in DNA: TGTGCCAGCAGCTTAGTCTCAGGGGGCGCGTATGGCTACACCTTC. Translating gives CASSLVSGGAYGYTF.

The CDR3: CASSSGLAGVGTQYF. CDR3 sequence (DNA): TGTGCCAGCAGTTCGGGACTAGCGGGAGTAGGGACCCAGTACTTC. The chain joins TRBV28 to TRBJ2-5, with 14 nucleotides matching TRBD2. V trimming: 4 bases; J trimming: 7 bases; junction bases outside the gene matches: 5. Germline CDR1 reads MDHEN; CDR2 reads SYDVKM. The CDR3 is 15 residues long.

This clonotype was found once. V gene TRBV10-2 combines with J gene TRBJ2-5; D is ambiguous. Trimming took 0 bases from V and 5 from J, leaving 13 bases between them. Germline values: CDR1 WSHSY, CDR2 SAAADI. The CDR3 has 15 residues. The CDR3 reads CASSESGRQIETQYF. CDR3 nucleotide sequence: TGCGCCAGCAGTGAGTCCGGTCGGCAGATTGAGACCCAGTACTTC.

In its sample, this clonotype was seen many times. DNA for the CDR3: TGTGCCAGCAGCTTAGCGCTGGGACAGGGTGGCAATGAGCAGTTCTTC. It encodes CASSLALGQGGNEQFF. This rearrangement joins TRBV7-9 to TRBJ2-1; TRBD1 matches 9 bases. This CDR3 has 16 amino acids. After removal of 0 bases from V and 6 bases from J, the junction contained 6 bases not matched to a gene. Germline CDR1 SEHNR, CDR2 FQNEAQ (reference sequence).

The sample holds many counts of this clonotype. The chain has TRBV7-2 and TRBJ1-1; 7 bases match TRBD1. V shed 4 bases and J 3 bases; nucleotides not matched to a gene: 11. CDR1 is SGHTA, CDR2 FQGNSA, per germline. CDR3 length equals 16 residues. The DNA for the CDR3 is TGTGCCAGCAGCTGGATTACAGGGGCGGGAGACACTGAAGCTTTCTTT. It is translated as CASSWITGAGDTEAFF.

This rearrangement joins TRBV5-5 to TRBJ1-3; D is possibly TRBD1 (6 bases). Trimming left V 4 bases short and J 3 bases short, with 20 bases between. CDR1 and CDR2 from the germline V gene are SGHKS and YYEKEE (reference sequence). The CDR3 extends over 17 amino acids. CDR3 nucleotides: TGTGCCAGCAGCCTGGGGGCCGGGACCTTCGGTGGAAACACCATATATTTT. Translating it yields CASSLGAGTFGGNTIYF.

This clonotype was seen at least ten times. V is TRBV12-3 or TRBV12-4 and J is TRBJ1-1; a possible D gene is TRBD1 (5 bases). The CDR3 has 13 amino acids. Trimming removed 4 bases at V and 5 bases at J, with 11 bases between. The CDR3 region has the DNA TGTGCCAGCAGTTCACTGGGGGGGACTGAAGCTTTCTTT. Translated: CASSSLGGTEAFF.